This TCR beta chain was captured in a study of CD8+CD57+ T cells in acquired aplastic anemia. Turning to the study itself: When averaged, DNA from sorted CD4+ and CD8+ cells came to about 2.9 ug. Healthy donors averaged around 10 million reads for CD4+ cells.

In germline, CDR1 is MNHNS, CDR2 SASEGT. This CDR3 has 13 amino acids. With 6 bases clipped from V and 2 bases from J, the junction kept 1 base outside the gene matches. Study findings and constraints: It was found that almost 30 CD8+ CDR3 sequences were shared between patients and controls. Patients and controls had CD8+ Simpson's diversity values that were not significantly distinct.

The table lists this clonotype with a count of one. No antigen is known for it. TCR beta VDJ and CDR3 were profiled, and genomic DNA was the template. MiXCR, run by TCRdb on the reads, gives a single entry per CDR3 protein. The sample yields roughly 130,000 distinct CDR3 sequences, 48% seen once. The receptor was isolated from a human donor in good health, serving as a control. The sequenced sample was sorted CD4+, CD8+, or CD8+CD57+ T cells (not recorded which) from PBMCs. V is TRBV6-1 and J is TRBJ2-3; TRBD1 agrees at 8 bases. The chain's CDR3 is CASRDRDTDTQYF. The DNA for the CDR3 is TGTGCCAGCAGGGACAGGGACACAGATACGCAGTATTTT.